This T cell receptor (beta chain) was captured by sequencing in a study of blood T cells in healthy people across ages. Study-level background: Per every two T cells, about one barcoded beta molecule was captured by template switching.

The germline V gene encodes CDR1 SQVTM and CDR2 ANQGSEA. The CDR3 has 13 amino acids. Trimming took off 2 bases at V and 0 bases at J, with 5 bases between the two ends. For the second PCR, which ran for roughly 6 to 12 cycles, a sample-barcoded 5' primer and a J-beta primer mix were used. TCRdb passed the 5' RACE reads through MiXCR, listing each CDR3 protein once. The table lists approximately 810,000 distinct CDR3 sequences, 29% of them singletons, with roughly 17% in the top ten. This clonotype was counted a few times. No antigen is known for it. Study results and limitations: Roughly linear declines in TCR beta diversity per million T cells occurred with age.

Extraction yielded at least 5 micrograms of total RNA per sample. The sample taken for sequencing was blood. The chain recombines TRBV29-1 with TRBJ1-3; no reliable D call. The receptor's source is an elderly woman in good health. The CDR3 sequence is CSVEISSGNTIYF. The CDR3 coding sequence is TGCAGCGTTGAAATAAGCTCTGGAAACACCATATATTTT.